Sequencing of this T cell receptor beta chain was carried out in a study of blood T cell repertoires in COVID-19. Study in general: Some COVID-19 samples were acute and others convalescent; all came from the United States, Italy and Spain. The cDNA or gDNA used as material had been derived from T cells, B-cell-depleted T cells, or PBMCs.

Libraries were prepared by immunoSEQ multiplex PCR; TCRdb keeps only in-frame clonotypes and omits some of them. The sample has under 350,000 clones, around 87% seen once. This clone was counted once. Between the trimmed V and J ends, which lost 0 bases and 7 bases, there was a span of 7 bases. CDR3 length: 13 residues. The chain links TRBV12-3 or TRBV12-4 to TRBJ1-5; D unclear. The sample comprised peripheral blood. The clonotype originates from an older man with acute or convalescent COVID-19. CDR3 loop: CASSLAGQQPQHF. DNA for the CDR3: TGTGCCAGCAGTTTAGCGGGCCAGCAGCCCCAGCATTTT.